This is a list of T cell receptor beta chains from one sample in a study of T cell responses to AZD1222 COVID-19 vaccine. Generated by immunoSEQ multiplex PCR, the TCRdb table keeps only in-frame clones and is missing some. The sample includes approximately 100,000 clones, about 89% seen only once; the top ten take around 4%. This material consisted of peripheral blood, taken on day 0 of AZD1222 vaccination. These receptors were taken from an adult in good health. Each CDR3 is given with its conserved first and last residue. The order of the fields is J gene, clone size, V gene, D gene, CDR3 DNA, CDR3 protein. The D gene is left open where the match is weak. Part of the rows lack a size; the others show once, few, many or a class for expanded clones.

J: TRBJ2-1; size: .; V: TRBV29-1; D: TRBD1; DNA: TGCAGCGTTGAAGATCTTCTCCGGGACAGCCTAAGGGGAGAGCAGTTCTTC; CDR3: CSVEDLLRDSLRGEQFF
J: TRBJ2-7; size: once; V: TRBV7-8; D: .; DNA: TGTGCCAGCAGCTTAGAGGGGCTACAGTACTACGAGCAGTACTTC; CDR3: CASSLEGLQYYEQYF
J: TRBJ2-5; size: .; V: TRBV4-1; D: .; DNA: TGCGCCAGCAGCCAAGACGGAGGTCGGGGGTGGACCCAGTACTTC; CDR3: CASSQDGGRGWTQYF
J: TRBJ1-4; size: .; V: TRBV19; D: .; DNA: TGTGCCAGTAGGATGTACAGGGATTCTGAAAAACTGTTTTTT; CDR3: CASRMYRDSEKLFF
J: TRBJ1-1; size: .; V: TRBV5-5; D: .; DNA: TGTGCCAGCAGCTTGGGCGGGAACACTGAAGCTTTCTTT; CDR3: CASSLGGNTEAFF
J: TRBJ1-2; size: .; V: TRBV4-3; D: TRBD1; DNA: TGCGCCAGCAGCCAGGGAAGGGACAGGGGGGATGGCTACACCTTC; CDR3: CASSQGRDRGDGYTF
J: TRBJ1-3; size: .; V: TRBV30; D: .; DNA: TGTGCCTGGAGTGTACAGGCAGGGGCTGGAAACACCATATATTTT; CDR3: CAWSVQAGAGNTIYF
J: TRBJ2-7; size: .; V: TRBV11-2; D: .; DNA: TGTGCCAGCAGCCCAAGAACGGGGACCCACTACGAGCAGTACTTC; CDR3: CASSPRTGTHYEQYF
J: TRBJ1-1; size: .; V: TRBV6-5; D: .; DNA: TGTGCCAGCAGTTACGAGGTCGGGTTGAACACTGAAGCTTTCTTT; CDR3: CASSYEVGLNTEAFF
J: TRBJ2-5; size: .; V: TRBV15; D: TRBD2; DNA: TGTGCCACCAGCAGCGGAAGGACGGGGGGGCAGGAGACCCAGTACTTC; CDR3: CATSSGRTGGQETQYF
J: TRBJ1-3; size: .; V: TRBV7-9; D: .; DNA: TGTGCCAGCAGGGATCCCTTCTCTGGAAACACCATATATTTT; CDR3: CASRDPFSGNTIYF
J: TRBJ1-4; size: .; V: TRBV5-4; D: TRBD1; DNA: TGTGCCAGCAGCTCGCAACCGGGACAGGTTAGAGAAAAACTGTTTTTT; CDR3: CASSSQPGQVREKLFF
J: TRBJ1-5; size: .; V: TRBV6-4; D: .; DNA: TGTGCCAGCAGGGCACAGGGCCAGCCCCAGCATTTT; CDR3: CASRAQGQPQHF
J: TRBJ2-7; size: once; V: TRBV9; D: .; DNA: TGTGCCAGCAGCGGCACAGGGAAGCAGTACTTC; CDR3: CASSGTGKQYF
J: TRBJ1-4; size: .; V: TRBV4-3; D: TRBD1; DNA: TGCGCCAGCAGCCAAGAGGGACAGGGGGCCGAAAAACTGTTTTTT; CDR3: CASSQEGQGAEKLFF
J: TRBJ2-5; size: .; V: TRBV9; D: TRBD2; DNA: TGTGCCAGCAGCGTAGTCAGCGGGGGGGCGCAAGAGACCCAGTACTTC; CDR3: CASSVVSGGAQETQYF
J: TRBJ2-2; size: few; V: TRBV5-1; D: TRBD2; DNA: TGCGCCAGCAGCTTGGGGATAGCGGGGGGCCCTAACACCGGGGAGCTGTTTTTT; CDR3: CASSLGIAGGPNTGELFF
J: TRBJ1-1; size: .; V: TRBV5-1; D: .; DNA: TGCGCCAGCAGTAGGAAAGACCACACTGAAGCTTTCTTT; CDR3: CASSRKDHTEAFF
J: TRBJ1-3; size: .; V: TRBV28; D: .; DNA: TGTGCCAGCAGTTTACTGACCCTCTCTGGAAACACCATATATTTT; CDR3: CASSLLTLSGNTIYF
J: TRBJ2-1; size: .; V: TRBV3-1/TRBV3-2; D: TRBD2; DNA: TGTGCCAGCAGCCAGACCTTGGGAGCGGGGGGGCCCGGAAATGAGCAGTTCTTC; CDR3: CASSQTLGAGGPGNEQFF
J: TRBJ2-2; size: .; V: TRBV9; D: TRBD1; DNA: TGTGCCAGCAGCGTAGAGGTCTGGCAGGGGGCTGGCGGGGAGCTGTTTTTT; CDR3: CASSVEVWQGAGGELFF
J: TRBJ2-1; size: few; V: TRBV5-1; D: TRBD2; DNA: TGCGCCAGCAGTCGAACCGGGACTAGCTCCTACAATGAGCAGTTCTTC; CDR3: CASSRTGTSSYNEQFF
J: TRBJ1-2; size: once; V: TRBV28; D: .; DNA: TGTGCCAGCAGTTTCCCCGAAGGGACGGATGGCTACACCTTC; CDR3: CASSFPEGTDGYTF
J: TRBJ2-7; size: .; V: TRBV11-1; D: .; DNA: TGTGCCAGCGAATTTGGGACTGGACTCGGTGGCGAGCAGTACTTC; CDR3: CASEFGTGLGGEQYF
J: TRBJ1-2; size: .; V: TRBV7-2; D: .; DNA: TGTGCCAGCAGCCTAGGAGAGCCCACCGCTAACTATGGCTACACCTTC; CDR3: CASSLGEPTANYGYTF
J: TRBJ2-2; size: .; V: TRBV30; D: .; DNA: TGTGCCTGGGGTAACTACGGGGAGCTGTTTTTT; CDR3: CAWGNYGELFF
J: TRBJ1-2; size: .; V: TRBV19; D: .; DNA: TGTGCCAGTACCCGAGACAGAGATGGCTACACCTTC; CDR3: CASTRDRDGYTF
J: TRBJ1-2; size: .; V: TRBV18; D: TRBD1; DNA: TGTGCCAGCTCGGAACTCCAGGGGGAGGTCGAAGGCTACACCTTC; CDR3: CASSELQGEVEGYTF
J: TRBJ2-2; size: .; V: TRBV29-1; D: .; DNA: TGCAGCGTTGGACACACGAACACCGGGGAGCTGTTTTTT; CDR3: CSVGHTNTGELFF
J: TRBJ2-2; size: .; V: TRBV7-9; D: TRBD1; DNA: TGTGCCAGCAGCTTCATGGGACAGGGAAACACCGGGGAGCTGTTTTTT; CDR3: CASSFMGQGNTGELFF
J: TRBJ1-1; size: .; V: TRBV11-2; D: .; DNA: TGTGCCAGCAGCTTAGCCGATCTGAACACTGAAGCTTTCTTT; CDR3: CASSLADLNTEAFF
J: TRBJ2-3; size: .; V: TRBV4-1; D: .; DNA: TGCGCCAGCAGCTCACAGGGAGCAGATACGCAGTATTTT; CDR3: CASSSQGADTQYF
J: TRBJ2-2; size: few; V: TRBV6-4; D: .; DNA: TGTGCCAGCAGTGACAGGGCTGCAGGGGAGCTGTTTTTT; CDR3: CASSDRAAGELFF
J: TRBJ1-2; size: .; V: TRBV6-5; D: .; DNA: TGTGCCAGCAGTTACCAGAGGGACGGACTCTATGGCTACACCTTC; CDR3: CASSYQRDGLYGYTF
J: TRBJ1-2; size: .; V: TRBV7-9; D: .; DNA: TGTGCCAGCAGCTTTACGGGCGATGGCTACACCTTC; CDR3: CASSFTGDGYTF
J: TRBJ2-5; size: .; V: TRBV5-4; D: .; DNA: TGTGCCAGCAGCTCCCCTCTCTTACGAGAGACCCAGTACTTC; CDR3: CASSSPLLRETQYF
J: TRBJ2-5; size: .; V: TRBV3-1/TRBV3-2; D: TRBD2; DNA: TGTGCCAGCAGCCAAGTGGTAGCGACTAGCGGGGAAGAGACCCAGTACTTC; CDR3: CASSQVVATSGEETQYF
J: TRBJ2-6; size: .; V: TRBV7-6; D: TRBD1; DNA: TGTGCCAGCAGCCCAGTCACGGGACAGGGGGCAAATGGGGCCAACGTCCTGACTTTC; CDR3: CASSPVTGQGANGANVLTF
J: TRBJ1-2; size: .; V: TRBV5-1; D: TRBD1; DNA: TGCGCCAGCAGCTTGGCGACAGGGGGCAGTCTTGCCTATGGCTACACCTTC; CDR3: CASSLATGGSLAYGYTF
J: TRBJ1-2; size: .; V: TRBV27; D: .; DNA: TGTGCCAGCAGTTTATCACTTATCTATGGCTACACCTTC; CDR3: CASSLSLIYGYTF
J: TRBJ2-3; size: .; V: TRBV6-5; D: .; DNA: TGTGCCAGCAGACAGGCCGGGGTTGATACGCAGTATTTT; CDR3: CASRQAGVDTQYF
J: TRBJ2-3; size: .; V: TRBV3-1/TRBV3-2; D: .; DNA: TGTGCCAGCAGCCAAGTTCCTAACCCCACAGATACGCAGTATTTT; CDR3: CASSQVPNPTDTQYF